Listed below are T cell receptor beta chains from one sample, sequenced in a study of human T cells and chemical hapten exposure. MiXCR, applied by TCRdb to the RACE reads, yields one record per CDR3 protein. The data contain 65,000 to 85,000 distinct CDR3 sequences, roughly 12% of them singletons. This specimen consisted of whole blood, obtained in connection with sensitization to the hapten diphenylcyclopropenone (DPC). The receptors here all came from a woman aged 55-70 years with alopecia areata. Some clones in this sample may be carry-over from other donors' samples. CDR3s include the opening cysteine and the closing phenylalanine or tryptophan. The order of the fields is D gene, V gene, clone size, J gene, CDR3 DNA, CDR3 protein. The D gene is left open where the match is weak. Not every row has a clone size; where given, it reads once, few, many or a size class.

>TRBD2|TRBV5-6|few|TRBJ2-1
TGTGCCAGCAGCTTGACGCTAGCGGGGGATGAGCAGTTCTTC
CASSLTLAGDEQFF
>TRBD1|TRBV9|few|TRBJ1-1
TGTGCCAGCAGCTCCTACAGGGGGTCAAACACTGAAGCTTTCTTT
CASSSYRGSNTEAFF
>TRBD2|TRBV19|.|TRBJ2-4
TGTGCCAGTAGTATAGATCAAGTGGCGGGGGTAGCCAAAAACATTCAGTACTTC
CASSIDQVAGVAKNIQYF
>.|TRBV7-7|many|TRBJ2-7
TGTGCTAGCAGCAATTGGGCCCCCGGGACACCGAAGTCCTACGAGCAGTACTTC
CASSNWAPGTPKSYEQYF
>TRBD1|TRBV29-1|many|TRBJ2-7
TGCAGCGTAGCCGGGACAGGGGGGACGAGGGAGCAGTACTTC
CSVAGTGGTREQYF
>TRBD2|TRBV18|many|TRBJ2-6
TGTGCCAGCTCACCGGTAGCGGGGGGCAGCTCTGGGGCCAACGTCCTGACTTTC
CASSPVAGGSSGANVLTF
>TRBD1|TRBV5-1|few|TRBJ2-2
TGCGCCAGCGGAACAGGGGGCGCCGGCGGGGAGCTGTTTTTT
CASGTGGAGGELFF
>.|TRBV11-2|many|TRBJ2-3
TGTGCCAGCAGCCCCAGGGGGACTACCGGCACAGATACGCAGTATTTT
CASSPRGTTGTDTQYF
>.|TRBV3-1|many|TRBJ2-3
TGTGCCAGCAGCATCGGGGATACGCAGTATTTT
CASSIGDTQYF
>.|TRBV18|.|TRBJ2-7
TGTGCCAGCTCACAGGGGAAAGTCAACGAGCAGTACTTC
CASSQGKVNEQYF
>.|TRBV18|few|TRBJ2-2
TGTGCCAGCTCAGTTAACCCCCCGTCCGGCACCGGGGAGCTGTTTTTT
CASSVNPPSGTGELFF
>.|TRBV21-1|many|TRBJ1-5
TGTGCCACGAAGAGCAATCAGCCCCAGCATTTT
CATKSNQPQHF
>.|TRBV20-1|.|TRBJ2-1
TGCAGTGCTCCTAAACCGGGGTACAATGAGCAGTTCTTC
CSAPKPGYNEQFF
>TRBD2|TRBV5-1|few|TRBJ2-2
TGCGCCAGCAGCCGGGGTGGGACTATCAACACCGGGGAGCTGTTTTTT
CASSRGGTINTGELFF
>TRBD1|TRBV20-1|.|TRBJ2-3
TGCAGTGCTAGAGATTGGCAGGGGGCCGGAGCGGATACGCAGTATTTT
CSARDWQGAGADTQYF
>TRBD1|TRBV2|.|TRBJ1-1
TGTGCCAGCAGGGACAGGGTAGGCACTGAAGCTTTCTTT
CASRDRVGTEAFF
>.|TRBV5-1|.|TRBJ1-1
TGCGCCAGCAGTTTGAGGGGCCCGGGCACTGAAGCTTTCTTT
CASSLRGPGTEAFF
>.|TRBV2|few|TRBJ1-2
TGTGCCAGCAGTGACGGGACTGCGAATTATGGCTACACCTTC
CASSDGTANYGYTF
>TRBD2|TRBV29-1|many|TRBJ2-7
TGCAGCGTTGAAGAGGGAGGGAACGAGCAGTACTTC
CSVEEGGNEQYF
>TRBD2|TRBV11-2|many|TRBJ2-1
TGTGCCAGCAGCTTAGCGAGGTTAGCGGGGACAAACAATGAGCAGTTCTTC
CASSLARLAGTNNEQFF
>TRBD2|TRBV12-3/TRBV12-4|many|TRBJ2-5
TGTGCCAGCAGTTTAGCTGCTAGCGGGGGGATCCAAGAGACCCAGTACTTC
CASSLAASGGIQETQYF
>.|TRBV7-2|many|TRBJ2-5
TGTGCCAGCAGACCTAGACTAACCCAAGAGACCCAGTACTTC
CASRPRLTQETQYF
>TRBD1|TRBV5-1|many|TRBJ2-1
TGCGCCAGCAGCTCCGGGACAGGGACTCCTCTGTGGGATGAGCAGTTCTTC
CASSSGTGTPLWDEQFF
>.|TRBV7-9|few|TRBJ2-7
TGTGCCAGCAGCCCCGGACAGAAATACGAGCAGTACTTC
CASSPGQKYEQYF
>.|TRBV20-1|few|TRBJ2-7
TGCAGTGCCAGGGAGGCTGACTACGAGCAGTACTTC
CSAREADYEQYF
>.|TRBV28|few|TRBJ2-5
TGTGCCAGCGAGGGGCTAGAGACCCAGTACTTC
CASEGLETQYF
>.|TRBV7-2|.|TRBJ2-3
TGTGCCAGCAGCGGGCAAGTGGGGAGCGATACGCAGTATTTT
CASSGQVGSDTQYF
>TRBD1|TRBV9|.|TRBJ1-6
TGTGCCAGCAGCCCAGACGGGACAGGGGATACACCCCTCCACTTT
CASSPDGTGDTPLHF
>.|TRBV10-3|many|TRBJ1-1
TGTGCCATCAGTGAGCCATATGCGGCCGCCGAAGCTTTCTTT
CAISEPYAAAEAFF
>TRBD2|TRBV5-1|.|TRBJ2-7
TGCGCCAGCAGCCTCAGGACTAGCGGGTCACTGAGCTCCTACGAGCAGTACTTC
CASSLRTSGSLSSYEQYF
>.|TRBV27|.|TRBJ2-1
TGTGCCAGCAGTTTTCGGGGGAATGAGCAGTTCTTC
CASSFRGNEQFF
>.|TRBV5-1|many|TRBJ2-3
TGCGCCAGCAGCTTGCAAAGAGCTAGCACAGATACGCAGTATTTT
CASSLQRASTDTQYF
>.|TRBV10-3|many|TRBJ1-3
TGTGCCATCAGTGAAAGGGACCATGCCTCTGGAAACACCATATATTTT
CAISERDHASGNTIYF
>TRBD2|TRBV5-1|.|TRBJ2-1
TGCGCCAGCAGCCAAGCGGGGGGAGTAAATGAGCAGTTCTTC
CASSQAGGVNEQFF
>.|TRBV5-4|many|TRBJ2-5
TGTGCCAGCAGCGGAACTGGAGGCCGGAACCAAGAGACCCAGTACTTC
CASSGTGGRNQETQYF
>.|TRBV4-1|many|TRBJ2-7
TGCGCCAGCAGCCAAGGCTTGGGGATCGAGCAGTACTTC
CASSQGLGIEQYF
>.|TRBV18|.|TRBJ1-5
TGTGCCAGCTCACCGCAGTCCTTGGGGGCTGACGGCAATCAGCCCCAGCATTTT
CASSPQSLGADGNQPQHF
>.|TRBV29-1|few|TRBJ1-2
TGCAGCGGGGGAAGCAACTATGGCTACACCTTC
CSGGSNYGYTF
>.|TRBV12-3/TRBV12-4|few|TRBJ2-2
TGTGCCAGCAGTTTAAATGCCGGGGAGCTGTTTTTT
CASSLNAGELFF
>.|TRBV11-2|many|TRBJ1-1
TGTGCCAGCAGCTCCCTGTTGAACACTGAAGCTTTCTTT
CASSSLLNTEAFF
>.|TRBV30|few|TRBJ1-2
TGTGCCTGGAGTGACCTGGGGCGACGAAACTATGGCTACACCTTC
CAWSDLGRRNYGYTF
>TRBD2|TRBV9|.|TRBJ2-5
TGTGCCAGCAGCGCCCTGGGACTAGCGGTACAAGAGACCCAGTACTTC
CASSALGLAVQETQYF
>.|TRBV7-9|few|TRBJ2-7
TGTGCCAGCAGCTTTGGGGCGAGCTCCTACGAGCAGTACTTC
CASSFGASSYEQYF
>.|TRBV5-1|many|TRBJ1-1
TGCGCCAGCAGCCTGAGGGCCAAGAACACTGAAGCTTTCTTT
CASSLRAKNTEAFF
>TRBD2|TRBV19|many|TRBJ2-3
TGTGCCAGTACGGGACTAGCGGGGGTTCATACGCAGTATTTT
CASTGLAGVHTQYF
>.|TRBV4-1|many|TRBJ2-2
TGCGCCAGCAGGAGGAACACCGGGGAGCTGTTTTTT
CASRRNTGELFF
>TRBD1|TRBV5-1|.|TRBJ2-7
TGCGCCAGCAGCAACAGGGGCTACGAGCAGTACTTC
CASSNRGYEQYF
>TRBD2|TRBV20-1|.|TRBJ2-3
TGCAGTGCTAGACCACTAGCGGGGGGCACAGATACGCAGTATTTT
CSARPLAGGTDTQYF
>.|TRBV7-9|few|TRBJ1-1
TGTGCCAGCAGCTTAGGTAGGGTCCCTGAAGCTTTCTTT
CASSLGRVPEAFF
>.|TRBV12-3/TRBV12-4|.|TRBJ2-3
TGTGCCAGCACCCTAGGTGGCACAGATACGCAGTATTTT
CASTLGGTDTQYF
>TRBD2|TRBV6-6|.|TRBJ2-1
TGTGCCAGCAGTTACGGAAGCGGGGGGACCTACAATGAGCAGTTCTTC
CASSYGSGGTYNEQFF
>.|TRBV6-6|many|TRBJ1-2
TGTGCCAGCATTATGACGGGACGTCAATTGTATGGCTACACCTTC
CASIMTGRQLYGYTF
>TRBD1|TRBV9|few|TRBJ2-5
TGTGCCAGCAGCGTAGCTACGGGACAGGGAGGGGGATCACGAGAGACCCAGTACTTC
CASSVATGQGGGSRETQYF
>.|TRBV20-1|many|TRBJ2-5
TGCAGTGCTAGCTTCACAGTCCCCCAAGAGACCCAGTACTTC
CSASFTVPQETQYF
>.|TRBV10-3|.|TRBJ2-2
TGTGCCATCAGTGAATCGGGGACCACCGGGGAGCTGTTTTTT
CAISESGTTGELFF